A single sample is the source of the 24 T cell receptor beta chains below, sequenced in a study of blood T cell repertoires in COVID-19. Some clones are missing from TCRdb's copy, which holds only in-frame ones; the method was immunoSEQ multiplex PCR. The sample lists some 200,000 clones, approximately 86% occurring once. The source material was peripheral blood. All receptors derive from a young woman with COVID-19, enrolled during active disease.

V usage is TRBV19 and J usage is TRBJ1-2, with 8 bases that match TRBD1. Trimming took 6 bases from V and 8 from J; bases not matched to a gene: 11. The CDR3 loop spans 14 amino acids. Germline V CDR1 and CDR2: LNHDA, SQIVND (reference sequence). The CDR3: CASSQRQGTGGYTF. The CDR3 DNA is TGTGCCAGTAGCCAGAGACAGGGGACGGGAGGCTACACCTTC.

J is TRBJ2-2 and V is TRBV2, with D possibly matching TRBD2 (5 bases). Trimming took off 4 bases at V and 3 bases at J, with 12 bases between the two ends. Germline values: CDR1 SNHLY, CDR2 FYNNEI. CDR3 length equals 15 residues. CDR3 bases: TGTGCCAGCAGTGGTGGGAGCCTTTACACCGGGGAGCTGTTTTTT. Protein product: CASSGGSLYTGELFF.

The rearrangement joins TRBV7-9 to TRBJ2-7; 7 bases align to TRBD2. This CDR3 spans 15 amino acids. Germline trimming cut 0 bases from V and 5 bases from J; bases unmatched to any gene: 7. CDR1 is SEHNR, CDR2 FQNEAQ, per germline (reference sequence). The CDR3 coding sequence is TGTGCCAGCAGCTTAGCGGCGGGGACTACCAACGAGCAGTACTTC. Translated, it gives CASSLAAGTTNEQYF. Drawing the rest from reference TRBV7-9 and TRBJ2-7, the complete variable domain is DTGVSQNPRHKITKRGQNVTFRCDPISEHNRLYWYRQTLGQGPEFLTYFQNEAQLEKSRLLSDRFSAERPKGSFSTLEIQRTEQGDSAMYLCASSLAAGTTNEQYFGPGTRLTVT.

This sequence joins TRBV5-1 and TRBJ1-2; TRBD1 aligns across 11 bases. Germline trimming cut 0 bases from V and 4 bases from J; bases unmatched to any gene: 5. Germline V gives CDR1 SGHRS, CDR2 YFSETQ. This CDR3 contains 16 residues. The CDR3 reads CASSLGGQGAGYGYTF. CDR3 sequence (DNA): TGCGCCAGCAGCTTGGGCGGACAGGGGGCCGGCTATGGCTACACCTTC.

This chain links TRBV7-2 with TRBJ1-2, with TRBD1 as a possible D gene (6 bases). Germline CDR1 and CDR2: SGHTA and FQGNSA. This CDR3 region has 14 residues. Deletions cut 2 bases from V and 3 bases from J, with 10 bases between. The CDR3: CASSLPGGHYGYTF. The CDR3 DNA follows: TGTGCCAGCAGCTTACCTGGGGGCCACTATGGCTACACCTTC.

The chain links TRBV28 to TRBJ2-2; D might be TRBD2 (7 bases). V lost 3 bases, J lost 6 bases, and 20 bases lay in between. The CDR3 totals 17 residues. Germline V lookup: CDR1 MDHEN, CDR2 SYDVKM. In DNA form, the CDR3 reads TGTGCCAGCAGTTTCTTGGGCGGGGGCAGGGCCCCCGGGGAGCTGTTTTTT. It yields the protein CASSFLGGGRAPGELFF. Looking up the rest from reference TRBV28 and TRBJ2-2 gives the full variable domain: DVKVTQSSRYLVKRTGEKVFLECVQDMDHENMFWYRQDPGLGLRLIYFSYDVKMKEKGDIPEGYSVSREKKERFSLILESASTNQTSMYLCASSFLGGGRAPGELFFGEGSRLTVL.

This rearrangement joins TRBV5-4 to TRBJ2-1; 14 bases agree with TRBD2. The CDR3 has 16 residues. The trim removed 4 bases at V and 2 bases at J, leaving 2 bases unmatched. Looked up from germline, CDR1 is SGHNT and CDR2 is YYREEE (reference sequence). CDR3 in amino acids: CASSPGLAGAYNEQFF. Written as DNA, the CDR3 is TGTGCCAGCAGCCCGGGACTAGCGGGGGCCTACAATGAGCAGTTCTTC.

This chain connects TRBV4-1 to TRBJ2-1; maybe TRBD2 (5 bases). CDR1 and CDR2 (germline): MGHRA, YSYEKL. The CDR3 loop spans 14 amino acids. Trimming stripped 2 bases from V and 9 bases from J, with 14 bases between. CDR3 region: CASSQSGSGSEQFF. The CDR3 DNA follows: TGCGCCAGCAGCCAAAGTGGGAGTGGAAGTGAGCAGTTCTTC.

The chain links TRBV25-1 to TRBJ2-3; TRBD2 aligns across 7 bases. V gave up 2 bases and J gave up 7 bases; unmatched junction bases: 18. CDR3 length equals 18 residues. Germline assignment: CDR1 MGHDK and CDR2 SYGVNS. This CDR3 reads CASSERAGLPTSVNTQYF. The CDR3 bases are TGTGCCAGCAGTGAAAGGGCGGGACTACCCACCAGCGTAAATACGCAGTATTTT.

This clone was counted only a few times. The chain employs TRBV29-1 and TRBJ2-7, with D perhaps matching TRBD1 (6 bases). CDR1 is SQVTM and CDR2 is ANQGSEA in the germline V gene. CDR3 length equals 12 residues. Between the trimmed V and J ends, which lost 7 bases and 3 bases, there was a span of 13 bases. CDR3 nucleotide sequence: TGCAGCGCCGTGACAGGAGACTACGAGCAGTACTTC. It codes for CSAVTGDYEQYF.

The rearrangement links TRBV20-1 to TRBJ1-3, with D tentatively TRBD1 (5 bases). The CDR3 has 13 residues. V gave up 7 bases and J gave up 2 bases, with 12 bases separating them. CDR1 and CDR2 from the germline V gene are DFQATT and SNEGSKA (reference sequence). The DNA for the CDR3 is TGCAGTGTTAGTCAGGGCCCTGGAAACACCATATATTTT. Protein product: CSVSQGPGNTIYF.

This rearrangement joins TRBV2 to TRBJ1-1; D might be TRBD1 (6 bases). Germline V gene sequence: CDR1 SNHLY, CDR2 FYNNEI. Trimming stripped 6 bases from V and 6 bases from J, with 14 bases between. The CDR3 is 13 residues long. As DNA, the CDR3 is TGTGCCAGCAGGAGCAGGGGCGGCGCTGAAGCTTTCTTT. The encoded protein is CASRSRGGAEAFF.

The chain employs TRBV13 and TRBJ2-2; 7 nucleotides match TRBD1. The germline CDR1 and CDR2 sequences are PRHDT and FYEKMQ (reference sequence). The CDR3 length is 12 residues. V gave up 7 bases and J gave up 7 bases; unmatched junction bases: 3. The CDR3 DNA reads as TGTGCCAGCACCCAGGGGGTCGGGGAGCTGTTTTTT. This sequence encodes CASTQGVGELFF.

The V call is TRBV27, the J call TRBJ1-5; 7 bases match TRBD1. Losses at the gene ends were 2 bases for V and 3 bases for J; bases not matched to a gene: 4. Germline V gene sequence: CDR1 MNHEY, CDR2 SMNVEV (reference sequence). The CDR3 runs to 15 residues. The CDR3 nucleotides are TGTGCCAGCAGTTTACAGGGGGAGGTCAATCAGCCCCAGCATTTT. Residues: CASSLQGEVNQPQHF.

The chain links TRBV5-1 to TRBJ2-7, with 10 positions matching TRBD1. This CDR3 contains 14 residues. The V and J ends lost 6 bases and 7 bases, in that order; junction bases with no gene match: 10. In germline, CDR1 is SGHRS, CDR2 YFSETQ. The CDR3: CASKDGTGAGEQYF. As DNA, the CDR3 is TGCGCCAGCAAAGACGGGACAGGGGCGGGGGAGCAGTACTTC.

This clone was recorded only once. The chain carries TRBV15 and TRBJ2-2; D gene ambiguous. V lost 6 bases and J lost 3, with 5 bases in between. The V gene's germline CDR1 is LNHNV and CDR2 YYDKDF (reference sequence). This CDR3 comprises 12 residues. DNA for the CDR3: TGTGCCACCAGTCGTCACACCGGGGAGCTGTTTTTT. Translated, it gives CATSRHTGELFF.

The chain joins TRBV5-1 to TRBJ2-2; the match to TRBD2 covers 9 bases. The CDR3 covers 17 residues. Germline V gene lookup returns CDR1 SGHRS and CDR2 YFSETQ. The V segment lost 0 bases and the J segment 1 base; nucleotides outside the gene matches: 4. CDR3 sequence (DNA): TGCGCCAGCAGCTTGGCGGCTAGCGGGGTGAACACCGGGGAGCTGTTTTTT. It specifies CASSLAASGVNTGELFF.

The chain carries TRBV27 and TRBJ2-3; TRBD1 agrees at 8 bases. Trimming removed 4 bases from V and 4 bases from J; junction bases left unmatched: 10. Germline V gene lookup returns CDR1 MNHEY and CDR2 SMNVEV (reference sequence). This CDR3 has 16 amino acids. The CDR3 DNA follows: TGTGCCAGCAGTTCCGCCCGGGACAGGTTCCCAGATACGCAGTATTTT. Translating gives CASSSARDRFPDTQYF.

The chain uses TRBV28 and TRBJ2-7, with 7 positions matching TRBD1. The germline gives CDR1 MDHEN, CDR2 SYDVKM. V dropped 10 bases and J dropped 2; count of bases not matched to a gene: 8. There are 13 residues in the CDR3. Here the CDR3 DNA reads TGTGCCATCAAAAGGGACAGTACCTACGAGCAGTACTTC. Translated, it gives CAIKRDSTYEQYF.

CDR3 residues: CASSFWTGGFSYGYTF. CDR3 coding DNA: TGTGCCAGCAGCTTCTGGACAGGGGGCTTCAGCTATGGCTACACCTTC. The chain joins TRBV7-9 to TRBJ1-2; 11 nucleotides line up with TRBD1. Germline V gives CDR1 SEHNR, CDR2 FQNEAQ (reference sequence). This CDR3 has 16 residues. After removal of 3 bases from V and 4 bases from J, the junction contained 7 bases not matched to a gene.

This chain connects TRBV28 to TRBJ1-4, with D uncertain. This CDR3 has 12 amino acids. The V end was cut by 7 bases, the J end by 7 bases, with 10 bases between. Germline V gene sequence: CDR1 MDHEN, CDR2 SYDVKM. As DNA, the CDR3 is TGTGCCAGCACGAGAGGGATTGAAAAACTGTTTTTT. It specifies CASTRGIEKLFF.

This chain joins TRBV28 and TRBJ2-5; 7 bases line up with TRBD1. The CDR3 totals 17 residues. After removal of 5 bases from V and 4 bases from J, the junction contained 16 bases not matched to a gene. In germline, CDR1 is MDHEN, CDR2 SYDVKM. CDR3 sequence reads: CASSPNPQGVSSETQYF. The CDR3 nucleotides are TGTGCCAGCAGTCCGAATCCCCAGGGGGTCAGCTCAGAGACCCAGTACTTC.

The chain has TRBV28 and TRBJ1-5; 7 bases are shared with TRBD1. V shed 6 bases and J 1 base; nucleotides not matched to a gene: 9. Looked up from germline, CDR1 is MDHEN and CDR2 is SYDVKM. This CDR3 region has 16 residues. The CDR3 region has the DNA TGTGCCAGCAGCCTCTTGACAGGGTTCAGCAATCAGCCCCAGCATTTT. It translates to CASSLLTGFSNQPQHF.

The chain recombines TRBV3-1 (or the pseudogene TRBV3-2) with TRBJ1-6; 9 bases align to TRBD1. This CDR3 contains 15 residues. V trimming: 5 bases; J trimming: 8 bases; junction bases outside the gene matches: 7. CDR1 and CDR2 (germline): LGHDT, YNNKEL (reference sequence). The CDR3: CASSYGTGTDSPLHF. In nucleotides, the CDR3 is TGTGCCAGCAGCTACGGGACAGGGACGGATTCACCCCTCCACTTT.